A single sample is the source of the 29 T cell receptor beta chains below, sequenced in a study of blood T cells in healthy people across ages (dated by TCRdb to 2015 to 2017). The method was 5' RACE. The reads were generated on an Illumina HiSeq 2500. The second PCR ran for about 6 to 11 cycles and used a J-beta primer mix along with a sample-barcoded 5' primer. The raw public data were reprocessed by TCRdb itself: fastp quality trimming at Q25, MiXCR clonotype calling, in-frame beta chains only. CDR3 protein duplicates are merged, each entry listing the most common genes and DNA. Present in this sample are about 900,000 distinct CDR3 sequences, about 62% of which were seen just once. Of the sample, roughly a quarter is held by the ten largest clones. Sequencing was performed on blood. The receptors derive from a young man in good health.

A word on this clonotype: This may come from a read error, since a much larger clone is one base off. The DNA for the CDR3 is TGTGCCAGCAGTGATTCTAGTTCCTACAATGAGCAGTACTTC. Protein: CASSDSSSYNEQYF. The chain joins TRBV2 to TRBJ2-1; D not resolved. Gene TRBJ2-7 matches the end of the DNA better, so the J call may be wrong. Germline-derived CDR1 and CDR2 are SNHLY and FYNNEI. The CDR3 totals 14 residues.

This chain uses TRBV5-1 with TRBJ1-2; 10 bases match TRBD1. This CDR3 is built from 17 residues. Trimming cost V 0 bases and J 7 bases; bases outside gene matches: 12. From germline, CDR1 is SGHRS and CDR2 YFSETQ. The CDR3 spells CASSLVAARDRGSGYTF. The CDR3 nucleotides read TGCGCCAGCAGCTTGGTCGCGGCCCGGGACAGGGGCTCTGGCTACACCTTC. Full variable domain (remainder filled in from reference TRBV5-1 and TRBJ1-2): KAGVTQTPRYLIKTRGQQVTLSCSPISGHRSVSWYQQTPGQGLQFLFEYFSETQRNKGNFPGRFSGRQFSNSRSEMNVSTLELGDSALYLCASSLVAARDRGSGYTFGSGTRLTVV.

The rearrangement links TRBV6-6 to TRBJ2-1; possible D gene TRBD1, 6 bases. The V gene lost 7 bases and the J gene lost 5 bases, with 12 bases spanning the gap. Germline CDR1 is MNHNY and CDR2 is SVGAGI (reference sequence). The CDR3 has 13 amino acids. As DNA, the CDR3 is TGTGCCAGCAACAAACAGGGAAACAATGAGCAGTTCTTC. It specifies CASNKQGNNEQFF.

This clonotype was seen more than once but under ten times. The V gene is TRBV7-2, the J gene TRBJ2-3; D might be TRBD1 (5 bases). The CDR3 runs to 14 residues. Germline CDR1 reads SGHTA; CDR2 reads FQGNSA. Trimming took 2 bases from V and 4 from J, leaving 10 bases between them. This CDR3 is CASSLMGQADTQYF. Written as DNA, the CDR3 is TGTGCCAGCAGCTTAATGGGGCAGGCAGATACGCAGTATTTT.

The chain is built from TRBV12-3 or TRBV12-4 and TRBJ2-5; D is ambiguous. The J call is uncertain, as TRBJ2-7 better fits the DNA end. The CDR3 extends over 14 amino acids. Here the CDR3 DNA reads TGTGCCAGCAGTTTACCCCCGTCAACAGACGAGCAGTACTTC. Protein sequence: CASSLPPSTDEQYF.

This clonotype was observed a handful of times. At one end, the junction sequence differs from germline, possibly due to a read error. The V call is TRBV28, the J call TRBJ2-1; 7 bases match TRBD2. This CDR3 region has 15 residues. The germline V gene has CDR1 MDHEN and CDR2 SYDVKM. CDR3 coding DNA: TGTGCCAGCTGCCCGACTAGCCTTACCTACAATGAGCGGTTCTTC. It codes for CASCPTSLTYNERFF.

The V call is TRBV4-2, the J call TRBJ2-5; 8 nucleotides line up with TRBD2. The J call is doubtful: the DNA matches TRBJ2-1 better. This CDR3 comprises 17 residues. CDR1 LGHNA and CDR2 YNFKEQ come from the germline V gene. CDR3 sequence reads: CASSQERGTSGQETQFF. The DNA of the CDR3 is TGTGCCAGCAGCCAAGAAAGAGGAACTAGCGGCCAAGAGACCCAGTTCTTC.

This clonotype was detected a few times. V gene TRBV4-3 combines with J gene TRBJ2-3; the D call may be TRBD1 or TRBD2 (5 bases each). Deletions cut 3 bases from V and 7 bases from J, with 14 bases between. CDR3 length: 14 residues. The germline V gene encodes CDR1 LGHNA and CDR2 YSLEER. The CDR3 reads CASSQGDRVYTQYF. CDR3 DNA sequence: TGCGCCAGCAGCCAGGGGGATAGGGTTTATACGCAGTATTTT.

The V and J genes are TRBV6-2 or TRBV6-3 and TRBJ2-3; 11 nucleotides align to TRBD2. The CDR3 runs to 12 residues. V lost 7 bases, J lost 9 bases, and 3 bases stayed unmatched. The germline gives CDR1 MNHEY, CDR2 SVGEGT. The CDR3 sequence is CASTLAGGTQYF. The CDR3 coding sequence is TGTGCCAGCACTCTAGCGGGGGGAACGCAGTATTTT.

The genes are TRBV14 and TRBJ2-5, with a weak D call TRBD2 (5 bases). The CDR3 contains 13 residues. Trimming stripped 3 bases from V and 3 bases from J, with 8 bases between. Germline CDR1 SGHDN, CDR2 FVKESK. CDR3 nucleotides: TGTGCCAGCAGCCACAGCGGTGAAGAGACCCAGTACTTC. Translated, it gives CASSHSGEETQYF.

In its sample, this clonotype was seen a few times. Here the CDR3 reads CSVERNEDTQYF. The CDR3 DNA reads as TGCAGCGTTGAGAGGAACGAAGATACGCAGTATTTT. The rearrangement joins TRBV29-1 to TRBJ2-3; D gene unclear. Trimming pared 3 bases from V and 5 bases from J, leaving 9 bases between. Germline assignment: CDR1 SQVTM and CDR2 ANQGSEA. The CDR3 length is 12 residues.

A remark on this clonotype: The junction does not match germline at one end; this may be a read error. The V gene is TRBV3-1, the J gene TRBJ1-5; D may be TRBD1 (6 bases). Looked up from germline, CDR1 is LGHDT and CDR2 is YNNKEL (reference sequence). The CDR3 loop spans 14 amino acids. CDR3 sequence (DNA): TGTGCCAGCAGCCAGGGGGCCAGCAGTCAGCCCCAGCATTTT. This encodes CASSQGASSQPQHF.

CDR3 sequence reads: CASSQLGGDGYTF. CDR3 DNA: TGCGCCAGCAGCCAATTGGGAGGGGACGGCTACACCTTC. The V call is TRBV4-3, the J call TRBJ1-2; maybe TRBD1 (5 bases). Germline V gene data show CDR1 as LGHNA and CDR2 as YSLEER. V lost 2 bases and J 8 bases, leaving 12 bases between the germline ends. This CDR3 is 13 amino acids long.

This sequence joins TRBV6-2 or TRBV6-3 and TRBJ1-2; perhaps TRBD1 as D (6 bases). The length of the CDR3 is 18 residues. Trimming pared 4 bases from V and 2 bases from J, leaving 23 bases between. Germline CDR1 MNHEY, CDR2 SVGEGT. CDR3 sequence: CASSSNRDTMHTNYGYTF. The CDR3 DNA follows: TGTGCCAGCAGTTCAAACCGGGACACGATGCATACCAACTATGGCTACACCTTC.

The chain carries TRBV7-2 and TRBJ2-4, with 10 bases fitting TRBD1. Germline values: CDR1 SGHTA, CDR2 FQGNSA. With V trimmed by 5 bases and J by 13 bases, 8 bases remained unmatched. The CDR3 runs 13 residues. The DNA of the CDR3 is TGTGCCAGCAGCGTGGAGGGACAGGGGAAGCAGTACTTC. Residues: CASSVEGQGKQYF.

The chain recombines TRBV12-3 or TRBV12-4 with TRBJ2-7, with D maybe TRBD2 (6 bases). The CDR3 is 15 residues long. Trimming removed 6 bases from V and 5 bases from J, with 20 bases in between. Here the CDR3 reads CASSFGRGRKHEQYF. The DNA of the CDR3 is TGTGCCAGCAGCTTTGGGCGGGGAAGAAAACACGAGCAGTACTTC.

The chain is built from TRBV9 and TRBJ2-7; D ambiguous. The CDR3 extends over 14 amino acids. Germline V lookup: CDR1 SGDLS, CDR2 YYNGEE. The germline V and J ends were trimmed by 3 bases and 6 bases, with 16 bases remaining between them. CDR3 protein: CASSARLDAREQYF. The CDR3 region has the DNA TGTGCCAGCAGCGCCCGGCTCGACGCCCGCGAGCAGTACTTC.

V gene TRBV9 combines with J gene TRBJ2-4; D uncertain. Matching the DNA end better, TRBJ2-7 makes the J call doubtful. Germline V gene data show CDR1 as SGDLS and CDR2 as YYNGEE. This CDR3 is built from 13 residues. The chain's CDR3 is CASSADTSYEQYF. CDR3 DNA: TGTGCCAGCAGCGCCGACACTTCCTACGAGCAGTACTTC.

The chain has TRBV25-1 and TRBJ1-4; D is perhaps TRBD1 (5 bases). V was clipped by 1 base and J by 8 bases, with 23 bases between them. The CDR3 runs 18 residues. Germline V lookup: CDR1 MGHDK, CDR2 SYGVNS. The CDR3 reads CASSELVWGGRGTEKLFF. CDR3 bases: TGTGCCAGCAGTGAATTGGTGTGGGGAGGACGAGGGACCGAAAAACTGTTTTTT. Full variable domain (missing parts from reference TRBV25-1 and TRBJ1-4): EADIYQTPRYLVIGTGKKITLECSQTMGHDKMYWYQQDPGMELHLIHYSYGVNSTEKGDLSSESTVSRIRTEHFPLTLESARPSHTSQYLCASSELVWGGRGTEKLFFGSGTQLSVL.

The chain couples TRBV5-1 to TRBJ2-1, with D possibly TRBD2 on 6 matching bases. Germline-derived CDR1 and CDR2 are SGHRS and YFSETQ. The CDR3 covers 13 residues. Trimming shortened V by 4 bases and J by 11 bases, and 16 bases separated the two germline ends. This CDR3 is CASSLRDWSQQFF. CDR3 DNA: TGCGCCAGCAGCCTCCGGGACTGGAGTCAGCAGTTCTTC.

The V call is TRBV3-1, the J call TRBJ1-2, with 9 bases lining up with TRBD1. The trim removed 4 bases at V and 4 bases at J, leaving 7 bases unmatched. This CDR3 is built from 15 residues. CDR1 is LGHDT, CDR2 YNNKEL, per germline (reference sequence). For the CDR3, the DNA is TGTGCCAGCAGCCGGACCGGGACAGGGATCTATGGCTACACCTTC. This encodes CASSRTGTGIYGYTF.

J is TRBJ1-6 and V is TRBV12-3 or TRBV12-4, with 9 bases that match TRBD1. Trimming took 2 bases from V and 4 from J; bases not matched to a gene: 6. The CDR3 has 17 residues. The CDR3 region is CASSLSGTGFYNSPLHF. The CDR3 DNA reads TGTGCCAGCAGTTTAAGCGGGACAGGGTTTTATAATTCACCCCTCCACTTT.

This clonotype has only a few counts. The genes are TRBV14 and TRBJ2-3; 8 positions match TRBD2. Germline assignment: CDR1 SGHDN and CDR2 FVKESK. The trim removed 4 bases at V and 3 bases at J, leaving 12 bases unmatched. The CDR3 loop spans 17 amino acids. The CDR3 DNA reads as TGTGCCAGCAGCCGAAGAACCGGGACTAGATCAACAGATACGCAGTATTTT. It yields the protein CASSRRTGTRSTDTQYF.

This chain connects TRBV7-2 to TRBJ1-6, with D maybe TRBD1 (5 bases). Trimming removed 1 base at V and 9 bases at J, with 13 bases between. Germline assignment: CDR1 SGHTA and CDR2 FQGNSA. CDR3 length equals 15 residues. DNA for the CDR3: TGTGCCAGCAGCTTAGGGGGACGGAAGGGTTCACCCCTCCACTTT. Amino acid sequence: CASSLGGRKGSPLHF.

CDR3 in amino acids: CASRAPAGTQYF. Here the CDR3 DNA reads TGTGCCAGCAGGGCCCCAGCAGGGACCCAGTACTTC. The chain has TRBV27 and TRBJ2-5; D unresolved. Germline V gives CDR1 MNHEY, CDR2 SMNVEV (reference sequence). The CDR3 is 12 amino acids. The ends were cut back, 6 bases at V and 7 bases at J, with 12 bases in the middle.

The chain has TRBV7-9 and TRBJ2-1, with D hard to call. The CDR3 covers 11 residues. The V gene's germline CDR1 is SEHNR and CDR2 FQNEAQ (reference sequence). V lost 3 bases and J lost 8, with 5 bases in between. As DNA, the CDR3 is TGTGCCAGCAGCTTCCGGGATGAGCAGTTCTTC. The encoded protein is CASSFRDEQFF.

This clonotype was seen repeatedly, ten times or more. The chain couples TRBV2 to TRBJ1-5; D ambiguous. Germline assignment: CDR1 SNHLY and CDR2 FYNNEI. CDR3 length: 15 residues. Between the trimmed V and J ends, which lost 0 bases and 7 bases, there was a span of 13 bases. The CDR3 DNA is TGTGCCAGCAGTGAAGCCCTTTCGGGTGGGCAGCCCCAGCATTTT. It yields the protein CASSEALSGGQPQHF.

The rearrangement joins TRBV7-8 to TRBJ2-3; 9 nucleotides align to TRBD1. This CDR3 region has 16 residues. J lost 4 bases, V lost 1 base, and 6 bases had no gene match. Looked up from germline, CDR1 is SGHVS and CDR2 is FQNEAQ. The CDR3 region is CASSLGLTGGSDTQYF. The CDR3 coding sequence is TGTGCCAGCAGCTTAGGCTTGACAGGGGGTTCAGATACGCAGTATTTT.

The V and J genes are TRBV7-2 and TRBJ1-2; 7 positions agree with TRBD1. The length of the CDR3 is 14 residues. Per germline, CDR1 SGHTA and CDR2 FQGNSA. V was pared by 1 base and J by 5 bases, with 4 bases of the junction left unmatched. CDR3 bases: TGTGCCAGCAGCTTAGGGGTCAGGGGGTATGGCTACACCTTC. It translates to CASSLGVRGYGYTF.